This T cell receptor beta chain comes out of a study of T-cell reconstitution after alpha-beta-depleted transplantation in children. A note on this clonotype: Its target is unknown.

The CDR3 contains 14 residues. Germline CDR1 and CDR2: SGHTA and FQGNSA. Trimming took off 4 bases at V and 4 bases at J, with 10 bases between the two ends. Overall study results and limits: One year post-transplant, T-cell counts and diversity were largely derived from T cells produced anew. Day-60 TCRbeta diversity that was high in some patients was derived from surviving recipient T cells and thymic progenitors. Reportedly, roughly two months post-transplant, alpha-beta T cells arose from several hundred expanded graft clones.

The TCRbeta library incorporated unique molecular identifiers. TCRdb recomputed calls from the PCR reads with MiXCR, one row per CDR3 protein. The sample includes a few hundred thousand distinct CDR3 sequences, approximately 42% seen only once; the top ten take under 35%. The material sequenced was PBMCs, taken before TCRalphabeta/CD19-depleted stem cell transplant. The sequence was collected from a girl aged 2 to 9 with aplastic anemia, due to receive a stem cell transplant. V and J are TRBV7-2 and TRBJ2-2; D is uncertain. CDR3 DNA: TGTGCCAGCAGCTCAACCCTGGGCACCGGGGAGCTGTTTTTT. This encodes CASSSTLGTGELFF. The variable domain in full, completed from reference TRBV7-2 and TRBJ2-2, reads GAGVSQSPSNKVTEKGKDVELRCDPISGHTALYWYRQSLGQGLEFLIYFQGNSAPDKSGLPSDRFSAERTGGSVSTLTIQRTQQEDSAVYLCASSSTLGTGELFFGEGSRLTVL.